This T cell receptor beta chain was recorded in a study of T cell responses to AZD1222 COVID-19 vaccine. Study observations and caveats: Clonal diversity was possibly underestimated, and the donors were mostly white British, with more females. After two AZD1222 doses, spike-specific TCR breadth and depth rose versus day 0. Per reports, nearly half of all spike-specific TCRs target regions that are unmutated in variants.

CDR3 size: 9 residues. Per the germline V gene, CDR1 is SNHLY and CDR2 is FYNNEI. Trimming cost V 8 bases and J 7 bases, with 6 bases left between them. Worth noting for this clone: Its antigen is undetermined.

The table came from immunoSEQ multiplex PCR; TCRdb's copy has only in-frame clones and leaves some out. This table holds 84,000 or so clones, approximately 85% found once. This clonotype was obtained from an adult in good health. Sample: peripheral blood, taken on day 0 of MenACWY control vaccination. The chain is built from TRBV2 and TRBJ2-7; D call uncertain. This chain's CDR3 is CASGEEQYF. The CDR3 DNA follows: TGTGCCAGCGGCGAGGAGCAGTACTTC.